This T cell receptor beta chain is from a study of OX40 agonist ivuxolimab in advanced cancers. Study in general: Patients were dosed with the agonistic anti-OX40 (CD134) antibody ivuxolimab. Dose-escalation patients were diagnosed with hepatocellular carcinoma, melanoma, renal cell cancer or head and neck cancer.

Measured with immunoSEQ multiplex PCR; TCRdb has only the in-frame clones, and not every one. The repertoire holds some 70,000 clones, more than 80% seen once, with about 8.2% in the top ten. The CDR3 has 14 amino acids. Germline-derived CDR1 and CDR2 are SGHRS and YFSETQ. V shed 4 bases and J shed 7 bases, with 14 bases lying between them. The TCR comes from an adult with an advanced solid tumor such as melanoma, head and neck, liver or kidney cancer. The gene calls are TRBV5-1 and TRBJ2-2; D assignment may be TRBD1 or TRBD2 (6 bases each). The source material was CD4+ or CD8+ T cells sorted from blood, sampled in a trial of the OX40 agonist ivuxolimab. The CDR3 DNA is TGCGCCAGCAGCCCCGGGGGCCGGAGCGGGGAGCTGTTTTTT. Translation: CASSPGGRSGELFF.